This TCR beta chain was sequenced in a study of Graves' ophthalmopathy and Graves' hyperthyroidism. CDR3 length: 18 residues. Trimming cost V 1 base and J 2 bases; bases outside gene matches: 8. Germline V CDR1 and CDR2: MGHDK, SYGVNS. This clonotype was found many times. The authors amplified TCR beta CDR3 regions, and they did so from RNA transcripts for repertoire sequencing. Second-round multiplex PCR followed a first-round RT-PCR using HTBI primers. TCRdb reanalysed the multiplex PCR reads using MiXCR and keeps one entry per CDR3 protein. The data show hundreds of thousands of distinct CDR3 sequences, under 25% seen once. Uncontrolled infections, other autoimmune diseases, pregnancy or lactation barred patients from enrollment.

The sequenced sample consisted of peripheral blood. The receptor comes from a woman between 18 and 29 years old with stable Graves' hyperthyroidism. The V call is TRBV25-1, the J call TRBJ2-5, with TRBD2 matching 12 bases. The CDR3 DNA follows: TGTGCCAGCAGTGAATTGACTAGCGGGAGCCCAGGGCAAGAGACCCAGTACTTC. It is translated as CASSELTSGSPGQETQYF.